This TCR beta chain was retrieved from a study of metastatic and nonmetastatic thyroid tumors. Using MiXCR, TCRdb reanalyzed the PCR reads. The sample records about 85,000 clones, less than 10% being singletons. Ahead of thyroid surgery, no patient had received treatment of any kind. This clone turned up a few times. Being one base from a much bigger clone, this may be a read error. The receptor comes from a female donor with papillary thyroid cancer or a benign thyroid nodule (not recorded which). Some clones in this sample may be carry-over from other donors' samples. The sample consisted of blood.

The CDR3 coding sequence is TGTGCCAGAAATGGGGCGAGGAATTCATCCCTCCACTTT. It specifies CARNGARNSSLHF. The chain joins TRBV2 to TRBJ1-1; maybe TRBD1 (5 bases). The end of the DNA fits TRBJ1-6 better, so the J call may be wrong. Germline loops: CDR1 SNHLY, CDR2 FYNNEI. This CDR3 comprises 13 residues.